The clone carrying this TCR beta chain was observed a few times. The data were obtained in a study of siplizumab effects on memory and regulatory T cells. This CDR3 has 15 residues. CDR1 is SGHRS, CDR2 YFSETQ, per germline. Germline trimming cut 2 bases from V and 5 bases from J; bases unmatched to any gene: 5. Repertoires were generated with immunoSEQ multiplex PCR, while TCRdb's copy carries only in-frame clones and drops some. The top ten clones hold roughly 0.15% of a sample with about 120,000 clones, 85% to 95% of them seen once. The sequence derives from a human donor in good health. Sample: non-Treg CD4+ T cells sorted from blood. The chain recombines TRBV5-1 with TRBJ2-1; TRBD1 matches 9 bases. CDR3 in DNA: TGCGCCAGCAGCTTAGAGGGACAGGGACACAATGAGCAGTTCTTC. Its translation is CASSLEGQGHNEQFF.